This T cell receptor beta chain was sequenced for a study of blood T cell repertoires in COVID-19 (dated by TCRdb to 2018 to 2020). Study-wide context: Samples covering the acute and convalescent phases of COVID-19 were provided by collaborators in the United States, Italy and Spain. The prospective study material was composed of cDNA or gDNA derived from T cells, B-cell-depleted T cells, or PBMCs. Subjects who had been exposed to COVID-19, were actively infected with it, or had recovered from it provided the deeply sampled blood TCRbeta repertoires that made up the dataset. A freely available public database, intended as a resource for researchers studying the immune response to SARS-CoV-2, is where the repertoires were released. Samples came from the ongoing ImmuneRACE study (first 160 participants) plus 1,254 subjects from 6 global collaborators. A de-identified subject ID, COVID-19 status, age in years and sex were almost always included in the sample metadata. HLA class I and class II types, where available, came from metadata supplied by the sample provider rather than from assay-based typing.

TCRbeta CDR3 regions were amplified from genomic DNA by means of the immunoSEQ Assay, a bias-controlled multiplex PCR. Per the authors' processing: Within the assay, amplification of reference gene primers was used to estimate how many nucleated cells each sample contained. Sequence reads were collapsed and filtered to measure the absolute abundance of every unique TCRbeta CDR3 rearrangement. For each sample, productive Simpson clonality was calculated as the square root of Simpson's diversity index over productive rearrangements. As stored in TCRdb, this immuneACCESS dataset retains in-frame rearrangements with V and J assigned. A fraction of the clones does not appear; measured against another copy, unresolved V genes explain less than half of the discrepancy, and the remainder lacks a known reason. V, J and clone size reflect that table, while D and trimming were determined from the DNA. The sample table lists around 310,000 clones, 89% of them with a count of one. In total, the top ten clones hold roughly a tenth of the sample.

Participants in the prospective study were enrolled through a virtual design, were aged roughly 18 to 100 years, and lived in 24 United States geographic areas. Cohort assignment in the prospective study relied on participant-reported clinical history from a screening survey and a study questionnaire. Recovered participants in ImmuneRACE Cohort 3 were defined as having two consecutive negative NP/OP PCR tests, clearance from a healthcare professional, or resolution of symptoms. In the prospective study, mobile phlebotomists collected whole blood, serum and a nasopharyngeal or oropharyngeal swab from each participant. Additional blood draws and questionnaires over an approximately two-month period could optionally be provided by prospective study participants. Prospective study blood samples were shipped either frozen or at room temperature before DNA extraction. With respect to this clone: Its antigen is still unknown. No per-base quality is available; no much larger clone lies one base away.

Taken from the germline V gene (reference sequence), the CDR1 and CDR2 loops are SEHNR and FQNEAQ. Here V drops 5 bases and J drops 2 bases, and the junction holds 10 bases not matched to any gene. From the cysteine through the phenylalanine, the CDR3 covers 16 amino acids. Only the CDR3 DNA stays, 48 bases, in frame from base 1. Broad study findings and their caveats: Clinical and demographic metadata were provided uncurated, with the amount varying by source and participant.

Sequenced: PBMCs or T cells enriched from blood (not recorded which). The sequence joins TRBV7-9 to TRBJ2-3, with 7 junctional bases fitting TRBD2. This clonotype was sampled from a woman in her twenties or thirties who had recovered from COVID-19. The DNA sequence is TGTGCCAGCAGCCCCCGGGAGGCGACTTACACAGATACGCAGTATTTT. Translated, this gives CASSPREATYTDTQYF.